The rows below give T cell receptor beta chains drawn from one sample of a study of T cell responses to AZD1222 COVID-19 vaccine. Assay used: immunoSEQ multiplex PCR; TCRdb lists only in-frame clones, some missing. This table holds approximately 150,000 clones, around 92% found once. Sequenced here: peripheral blood, sampled after recovery from COVID-19. These receptors came from an adult who had recovered from COVID-19. CDR3s include the opening cysteine and the closing phenylalanine or tryptophan. D genes are given only for firm matches. Not all rows give a size; the values are once, few, many and, for expanded clones, a class.

size: -; D: -; V: TRBV7-9; J: TRBJ1-3; DNA: TGTGCCAGCCGGGGGGAAGAGGACACCATATATTTT; CDR3: CASRGEEDTIYF
size: -; D: -; V: TRBV24-1; J: TRBJ2-2; DNA: TGTGCCACCAGTGATTTGGGACAGACGAACACCGGGGAGCTGTTTTTT; CDR3: CATSDLGQTNTGELFF
size: -; D: -; V: TRBV9; J: TRBJ1-2; DNA: TGTGCCAGCAGCGTAGACAGGGAAAATAACTATGGCTACACCTTC; CDR3: CASSVDRENNYGYTF
size: -; D: TRBD1; V: TRBV28; J: TRBJ1-5; DNA: TGTGCCAGCAGTCCACCCCGGACAGGGGGCAATCAGCCCCAGCATTTT; CDR3: CASSPPRTGGNQPQHF
size: -; D: TRBD2; V: TRBV5-4; J: TRBJ2-1; DNA: TGTGCCAGCAGCCCGGACCTACTAGCGGGGGGCTACAATGAGCAGTTCTTC; CDR3: CASSPDLLAGGYNEQFF
size: -; D: -; V: TRBV5-4; J: TRBJ2-5; DNA: -; CDR3: CASSSTFWGAGAGETQHF
size: -; D: -; V: TRBV19; J: TRBJ2-5; DNA: TGTGCCAGTAGTATGGTCAGAAGCAATAGCGGAGAAGAGACCCAGTACTTC; CDR3: CASSMVRSNSGEETQYF
size: -; D: TRBD2; V: TRBV7-3; J: TRBJ2-2; DNA: TGTGCCAGCAGCCCCCCCCCGAGCGGGAGAGACACCGGGGAGCTGTTTTTT; CDR3: CASSPPPSGRDTGELFF
size: -; D: -; V: TRBV5-6; J: TRBJ1-4; DNA: TGTGCCAGCAGCTTGGAAGTAGGCAGGGTTGAAAAACTGTTTTTT; CDR3: CASSLEVGRVEKLFF
size: once; D: TRBD2; V: TRBV7-9; J: TRBJ2-3; DNA: TGTGCCAGCAGCTTAAGTCTGGGACTAAGCACAGATACGCAGTATTTT; CDR3: CASSLSLGLSTDTQYF
size: large; D: -; V: TRBV28; J: TRBJ1-5; DNA: TGTGCCAGCAGTTTAGAGGGGCAACAGCCCCAGCATTTT; CDR3: CASSLEGQQPQHF
size: -; D: -; V: TRBV7-9; J: TRBJ1-2; DNA: TGTGCCAGCAGCCCTCGAGATGGGGACATCTATGGCTACACCTTC; CDR3: CASSPRDGDIYGYTF
size: -; D: TRBD1; V: TRBV29-1; J: TRBJ2-7; DNA: TGCAGCGCCACATACCGGGACAGGGCCGATTACGAGCAGTACTTC; CDR3: CSATYRDRADYEQYF